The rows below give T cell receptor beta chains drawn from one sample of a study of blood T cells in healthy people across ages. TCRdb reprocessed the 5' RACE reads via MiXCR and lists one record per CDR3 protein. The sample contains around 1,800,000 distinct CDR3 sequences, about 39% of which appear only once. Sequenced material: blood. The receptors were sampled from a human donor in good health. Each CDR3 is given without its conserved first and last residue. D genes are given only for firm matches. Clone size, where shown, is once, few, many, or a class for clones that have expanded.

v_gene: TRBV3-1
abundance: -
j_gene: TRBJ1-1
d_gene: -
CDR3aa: ASSQGSSKAF

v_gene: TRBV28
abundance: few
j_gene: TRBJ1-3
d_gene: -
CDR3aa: ASSSTGLSGNTIY

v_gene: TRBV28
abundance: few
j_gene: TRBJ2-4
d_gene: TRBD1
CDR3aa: ASSLPGTGFGRNIQY

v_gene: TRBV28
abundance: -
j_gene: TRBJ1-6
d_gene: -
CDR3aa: ASHAGAGANSPLH

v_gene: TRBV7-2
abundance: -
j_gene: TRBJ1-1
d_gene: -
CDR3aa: ASSLAMGIDTEAF

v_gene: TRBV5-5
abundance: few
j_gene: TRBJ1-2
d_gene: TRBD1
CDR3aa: ASSLLGQAYGYT

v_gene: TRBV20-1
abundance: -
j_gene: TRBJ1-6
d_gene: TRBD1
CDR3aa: SARAGTGVASPLH

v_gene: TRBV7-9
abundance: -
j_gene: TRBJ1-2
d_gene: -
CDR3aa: ASSPPDSPYGYT

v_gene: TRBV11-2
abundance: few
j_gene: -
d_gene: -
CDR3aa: ASSHPISSGSYNEQY

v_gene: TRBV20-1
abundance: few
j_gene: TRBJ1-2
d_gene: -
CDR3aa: SARLTERYGYT

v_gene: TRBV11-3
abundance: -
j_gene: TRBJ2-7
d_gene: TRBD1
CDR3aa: ASSPEGQAHEQY

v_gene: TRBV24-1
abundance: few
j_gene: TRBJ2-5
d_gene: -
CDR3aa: ATRDKPLETQY

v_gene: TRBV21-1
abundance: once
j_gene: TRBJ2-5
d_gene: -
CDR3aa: ASSFTPGVGETQY

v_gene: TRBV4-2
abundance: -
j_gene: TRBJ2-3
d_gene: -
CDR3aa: ASSLQGGPSTDTQY

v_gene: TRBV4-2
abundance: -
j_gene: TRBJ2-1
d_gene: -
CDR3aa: ASSQFGDDYNEQF

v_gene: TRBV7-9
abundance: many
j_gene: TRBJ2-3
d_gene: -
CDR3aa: ASSLDSGDTQY